The 20 T cell receptor beta chains below come from one sample, sequenced in a study of T cell changes during pregnancy in multiple sclerosis. The assay was immunoSEQ multiplex PCR, and TCRdb's table has in-frame clones only and misses some. The sample yields tens of thousands of clones, over 80% seen once. The sample consisted of peripheral blood, taken in the third trimester of pregnancy. Source of these receptors: a female donor in good health, enrolled as a control in a pregnancy study.

This chain connects TRBV6-5 to TRBJ2-7; 8 bases map to TRBD2. The length of the CDR3 is 14 residues. V shed 5 bases, J shed 4 bases, and the junction held 7 bases outside the gene matches. Germline lookup yields CDR1 MNHEY and CDR2 SVGAGI. The CDR3 region has the DNA TGTGCCAGCAGTCCCCGGGGGGGCAGGTACGAGCAGTACTTC. This translates into CASSPRGGRYEQYF.

This chain uses TRBV5-1 with TRBJ2-1, with D unclear. The CDR3 runs 11 residues. Germline assignment: CDR1 SGHRS and CDR2 YFSETQ. The V and J ends lost 0 bases and 10 bases respectively, with 5 bases between them. The CDR3 sequence: CASSLVQEQFF. In DNA, the CDR3 is TGCGCCAGCAGCTTGGTGCAGGAGCAGTTCTTC.

V is TRBV7-9 and J is TRBJ2-7; 10 bases are shared with TRBD2. Germline trimming cut 5 bases from V and 2 bases from J; bases unmatched to any gene: 12. CDR3 length: 17 amino acids. CDR1 is SEHNR, CDR2 FQNEAQ, per germline (reference sequence). CDR3 protein: CASSPRWTSGPAYEQYF. The CDR3 DNA is TGTGCCAGCAGCCCCCGTTGGACTAGCGGACCGGCCTACGAGCAGTACTTC. Looking up the rest from reference TRBV7-9 and TRBJ2-7 gives the full variable domain: DTGVSQNPRHKITKRGQNVTFRCDPISEHNRLYWYRQTLGQGPEFLTYFQNEAQLEKSRLLSDRFSAERPKGSFSTLEIQRTEQGDSAMYLCASSPRWTSGPAYEQYFGPGTRLTVT.

The chain uses TRBV7-2 and TRBJ2-3; the D is unclear. The germline CDR1 and CDR2 sequences are SGHTA and FQGNSA. The CDR3 has 13 residues. V was clipped by 5 bases and J by 2 bases, with 8 bases between them. The CDR3 DNA reads as TGTGCCAGCAGCCCCAGATACACAGATACGCAGTATTTT. Encoded protein: CASSPRYTDTQYF.

The V call is TRBV7-9, the J call TRBJ1-4, with TRBD1 matching 9 bases. Per germline, CDR1 SEHNR and CDR2 FQNEAQ (reference sequence). V lost 5 bases to trimming and J lost 5 bases; unmatched junction nucleotides: 12. This CDR3 has 17 residues. CDR3 in DNA: TGTGCCAGCAGCCCGAGGACAGGGGCCGGGATAAATGAAAAACTGTTTTTT. This codes for CASSPRTGAGINEKLFF.

The V call is TRBV28, the J call TRBJ2-5, with 7 bases lining up with TRBD1. The germline gives CDR1 MDHEN, CDR2 SYDVKM. The CDR3 totals 15 residues. Trimming took 4 bases from V and 0 from J; bases not matched to a gene: 5. CDR3 sequence: CASSWGQTNQETQYF. CDR3 bases: TGTGCCAGCAGTTGGGGACAGACCAACCAAGAGACCCAGTACTTC.

This clone was detected only once. J is TRBJ1-5 and V is TRBV5-6, with no clear D. Trimming pared 1 base from V and 4 bases from J, leaving 3 bases between. Germline CDR1 reads SGHDT; CDR2 reads YYEEEE. The CDR3 sequence is 12 residues long. The CDR3 coding sequence is TGTGCCAGCAGCTTGATAAATCAGCCCCAGCATTTT. Translating it yields CASSLINQPQHF. The full variable domain, in which reference TRBV5-6 and TRBJ1-5 provide the parts outside the CDR3, is DAGVTQSPTHLIKTRGQQVTLRCSPKSGHDTVSWYQQALGQGPQFIFQYYEEEERQRGNFPDRFSGHQFPNYSSELNVNALLLGDSALYLCASSLINQPQHFGDGTRLSIL.

The chain is built from TRBV18 and TRBJ2-5; 11 positions match TRBD1. CDR1 and CDR2 (germline): KGHSH, LQKENI. The CDR3 covers 14 residues. V was clipped by 4 bases and J by 4 bases; unmatched bases: 2. CDR3 protein: CASSLGQGAETQYF. DNA of the CDR3: TGTGCCAGCTCACTCGGACAGGGGGCAGAGACCCAGTACTTC.

V is TRBV7-2 and J is TRBJ2-3; maybe TRBD1 (6 bases). V lost 6 bases and J lost 6, with 13 bases in between. The germline CDR1 and CDR2 sequences are SGHTA and FQGNSA. This CDR3 has 13 residues. The CDR3 protein is CASRQGPEDTQYF. The CDR3 DNA follows: TGTGCCAGCAGACAGGGCCCGGAGGATACGCAGTATTTT.

This sequence joins TRBV7-8 and TRBJ2-3; TRBD2 matches 8 bases. Trimming took 0 bases from V and 6 from J; bases not matched to a gene: 11. CDR1 SGHVS and CDR2 FQNEAQ come from the germline V gene. This CDR3 is built from 17 residues. This CDR3 is CASSLAWQRGLGDTQYF. The DNA for the CDR3 is TGTGCCAGCAGCTTAGCGTGGCAGCGGGGGCTTGGGGATACGCAGTATTTT. Looking up the rest from reference TRBV7-8 and TRBJ2-3 gives the full variable domain: GAGVSQSPRYKVAKRGQDVALRCDPISGHVSLFWYQQALGQGPEFLTYFQNEAQLDKSGLPSDRFFAERPEGSVSTLKIQRTQQEDSAVYLCASSLAWQRGLGDTQYFGPGTRLTVL.

The chain uses TRBV10-1 and TRBJ1-1, with D unresolved. This CDR3 has 12 amino acids. CDR1 is WNHNN, CDR2 SYGVQD, per germline (reference sequence). V was pared by 3 bases and J by 6 bases, with 8 bases between. The CDR3 loop reads CASSDGVAEAFF. CDR3 DNA sequence: TGCGCCAGCAGTGACGGGGTGGCTGAAGCTTTCTTT.

The V call is TRBV5-4, the J call TRBJ2-5; 9 bases match TRBD2. J was trimmed by 5 bases and V by 4 bases; bases with no gene match: 9. CDR1 is SGHNT, CDR2 YYREEE, per germline (reference sequence). This CDR3 comprises 15 residues. The CDR3 spells CASSPDGTSRETQYF. The CDR3 DNA reads as TGTGCCAGCAGCCCCGACGGGACTAGCCGGGAGACCCAGTACTTC.

This chain links TRBV28 with TRBJ2-5; 13 bases are shared with TRBD2. Germline lookup yields CDR1 MDHEN and CDR2 SYDVKM. V lost 2 bases to trimming and J lost 5 bases; unmatched junction nucleotides: 2. CDR3 length: 15 residues. This chain's CDR3 is CASSLTLAGGETQYF. Here the CDR3 DNA reads TGTGCCAGCAGTTTAACACTAGCGGGAGGGGAGACCCAGTACTTC.

This rearrangement joins TRBV19 to TRBJ1-6; TRBD1 matches 7 bases. Trimming cost V 4 bases and J 9 bases; bases outside gene matches: 12. The CDR3 has 16 residues. The germline gives CDR1 LNHDA, CDR2 SQIVND (reference sequence). The CDR3: CASSTTRQGRVSPLHF. Here the CDR3 DNA reads TGTGCCAGTAGTACAACTCGACAGGGTCGGGTTTCACCCCTCCACTTT. Together with reference TRBV19 and TRBJ1-6, the CDR3 gives the full variable domain: DGGITQSPKYLFRKEGQNVTLSCEQNLNHDAMYWYRQDPGQGLRLIYYSQIVNDFQKGDIAEGYSVSREKKESFPLTVTSAQKNPTAFYLCASSTTRQGRVSPLHFGNGTRLTVT.

The chain joins TRBV27 to TRBJ2-2; D is ambiguous. Germline V gene lookup returns CDR1 MNHEY and CDR2 SMNVEV (reference sequence). CDR3 length equals 15 residues. V lost 2 bases and J lost 2, with 9 bases in between. CDR3 sequence reads: CASSLASHNTGELFF. The CDR3 DNA reads as TGTGCCAGCAGTTTAGCCTCACACAACACCGGGGAGCTGTTTTTT.

CDR3 amino acids: CASRSPTGGASGNTIYF. In nucleotides, the CDR3 is TGTGCCAGCAGGTCGCCGACAGGGGGCGCCTCTGGAAACACCATATATTTT. V usage is TRBV28 and J usage is TRBJ1-3, with 10 bases aligning to TRBD1. The CDR3 loop spans 17 amino acids. V lost 6 bases to trimming and J lost 0 bases; unmatched junction nucleotides: 8. Germline values: CDR1 MDHEN, CDR2 SYDVKM.

CDR3 in DNA: TGCGCCAGCAGCTTGGTGGACAGGGGCCTCCTTTTGAACACTGAAGCTTTCTTT. Translated: CASSLVDRGLLLNTEAFF. The chain employs TRBV5-1 and TRBJ1-1, with TRBD1 matching 9 bases. V lost 0 bases to trimming and J lost 0 bases; unmatched junction nucleotides: 9. From germline, CDR1 is SGHRS and CDR2 YFSETQ. CDR3 length: 18 residues. The full variable domain, rest sourced from reference TRBV5-1 and TRBJ1-1, is KAGVTQTPRYLIKTRGQQVTLSCSPISGHRSVSWYQQTPGQGLQFLFEYFSETQRNKGNFPGRFSGRQFSNSRSEMNVSTLELGDSALYLCASSLVDRGLLLNTEAFFGQGTRLTVV.

V and J are TRBV6-1 and TRBJ1-5, with 9 bases fitting TRBD1. CDR1 is MNHNS, CDR2 SASEGT, per germline. CDR3 length: 16 residues. V shed 2 bases, J shed 7 bases, and the junction held 9 bases outside the gene matches. This chain's CDR3 is CASSERRQGGGQPQHF. The CDR3 coding sequence is TGTGCCAGCAGTGAAAGGCGACAGGGGGGGGGACAGCCCCAGCATTTT.

The chain recombines TRBV28 with TRBJ1-2; TRBD1 might be the D (6 bases). The CDR3 loop spans 15 amino acids. The ends were cut back, 3 bases at V and 3 bases at J, with 14 bases in the middle. Germline lookup yields CDR1 MDHEN and CDR2 SYDVKM. CDR3 in DNA: TGTGCCAGCAGTTTTGGGGACATGACATACTATGGCTACACCTTC. This sequence encodes CASSFGDMTYYGYTF.

The genes are TRBV5-5 and TRBJ2-7; 7 bases line up with TRBD1. Trimming cost V 4 bases and J 4 bases; bases outside gene matches: 14. There are 16 residues in the CDR3. In germline, CDR1 is SGHKS, CDR2 YYEKEE (reference sequence). CDR3 DNA sequence: TGTGCCAGCAGCCCGGAGACAGGGCCGTCGGGATACGAGCAGTACTTC. Translation gives CASSPETGPSGYEQYF.